These T cell receptor beta chains were read from a single sample in a study of T cell responses to AZD1222 COVID-19 vaccine. The table came from immunoSEQ multiplex PCR; TCRdb's copy has only in-frame clones and leaves some out. Of under 95,000 clones in the sample, roughly 90% were seen once. The sample was peripheral blood, taken on day 0 of AZD1222 vaccination. The receptors were sampled from an adult in good health. Both conserved end residues are part of each CDR3. D genes are given only for firm matches. The size field is filled for only some rows; it gives once, few, many or a size class.

d_call j_call v_call clone_size cdr3_aa cdr3_nt
NA TRBJ1-2 TRBV4-2 NA CASSQDQGTNYGYTF TGTGCCAGCAGCCAAGATCAGGGGACGAACTATGGCTACACCTTC
TRBD1 TRBJ2-7 TRBV25-1 NA CASRRDRGSSEQYF TGTGCCAGCAGGAGAGACAGGGGATCGAGCGAGCAGTACTTC
NA TRBJ2-5 TRBV19 NA CASSIGPGQETQYF TGTGCCAGTAGTATAGGTCCAGGGCAAGAGACCCAGTACTTC
NA TRBJ1-3 TRBV9 NA CASSVDPGTGGNTIYF TGTGCCAGCAGCGTAGACCCAGGGACGGGTGGAAACACCATATATTTT
NA TRBJ2-7 TRBV19 NA CASSIRGVYEQYF TGTGCCAGTAGTATAAGAGGAGTCTACGAGCAGTACTTC
NA TRBJ1-1 TRBV28 NA CASSLYPVLEAFF TGTGCCAGCAGTTTATACCCGGTTTTGGAAGCTTTCTTT
TRBD2 TRBJ2-7 TRBV19 NA CASSIGASGKYEQYF TGTGCCAGTAGTATAGGTGCTAGCGGGAAATACGAGCAGTACTTC
NA TRBJ1-5 TRBV6-5 NA CASRTGQNSNQPQHF TGTGCCAGCAGAACCGGACAGAATAGCAATCAGCCCCAGCATTTT
NA TRBJ2-3 TRBV9 NA CASSVGSPRELFTDTQYF TGTGCCAGCAGCGTGGGCTCCCCCCGCGAGCTTTTTACAGATACGCAGTATTTT
NA TRBJ1-1 TRBV30 NA CAFLGTALNTEAFF TGTGCCTTCCTTGGGACGGCATTGAACACTGAAGCTTTCTTT
NA TRBJ2-3 TRBV16 NA CASSQSGQGWMQYF TGTGCCAGCAGCCAATCTGGCCAGGGGTGGATGCAGTATTTT
NA TRBJ1-3 TRBV5-1 NA CASSRLPQGSGNTIYF TGCGCCAGCAGCCGACTTCCACAGGGTTCGGGAAACACCATATATTTT
NA TRBJ1-5 TRBV15 NA CATSRAGVGNQPQHF TGTGCCACCAGCAGAGCCGGGGTGGGCAATCAGCCCCAGCATTTT
TRBD2 TRBJ2-2 TRBV5-1 NA CASINSVGGASTGELFF TGCGCCAGCATCAATTCCGTGGGAGGGGCGAGCACCGGGGAGCTGTTTTTT
NA TRBJ2-1 TRBV6-5 NA CASSYAQGYEQFF TGTGCCAGCAGTTACGCGCAGGGGTATGAGCAGTTCTTC
TRBD2 TRBJ2-1 TRBV24-1 NA CATQAGGVNEQFF TGTGCCACCCAAGCGGGGGGTGTCAATGAGCAGTTCTTC
NA TRBJ2-1 TRBV7-2 NA CASSGARRTTSEQFF TGTGCCAGCAGCGGAGCGCGTCGGACAACGAGTGAGCAGTTCTTC
NA TRBJ1-1 TRBV5-6 NA CASSLKGAPEAFF TGTGCCAGCAGCTTGAAAGGGGCGCCTGAAGCTTTCTTT
NA TRBJ2-6 TRBV27 NA CAIAQTNTAGANVLTF TGTGCCATTGCACAGACCAATACGGCTGGGGCCAACGTCCTGACTTTC
NA TRBJ1-3 TRBV7-2 NA CASSLAPHSGNTIYF TGTGCCAGCAGCTTAGCGCCTCACTCTGGAAACACCATATATTTT
NA TRBJ2-7 TRBV18 NA CASSATGQQYF TGTGCCAGCTCAGCGACGGGGCAGCAGTACTTC
NA TRBJ1-1 TRBV12-3/TRBV12-4 once CASRPRNTEAFF TGTGCCAGCAGACCGAGGAACACTGAAGCTTTCTTT
NA TRBJ1-2 TRBV7-8 NA CASSLGEFYGYTF TGTGCCAGCAGCTTAGGAGAGTTCTATGGCTACACCTTC
TRBD2 TRBJ2-7 TRBV9 NA CASSAGLAGGSSYEQYF TGTGCCAGCAGCGCCGGACTAGCGGGAGGCTCCTCCTACGAGCAGTACTTC
NA TRBJ1-4 TRBV21-1 NA CASSKAYQGACGRNEKLFF TGTGCCAGCAGCAAAGCGTACCAGGGGGCTTGCGGAAGAAATGAAAAACTGTTTTTT
NA TRBJ2-7 TRBV2 NA CASSERYEQYF TGTGCCAGCAGTGAACGGTACGAGCAGTACTTC
NA TRBJ2-7 TRBV2 NA CASRPPGSSYEQYF TGTGCCAGCAGACCTCCAGGGAGCTCCTACGAGCAGTACTTC
NA TRBJ1-5 TRBV6-4 NA CASSVENNQPQHF TGTGCCAGCAGTGTGGAGAACAATCAGCCCCAGCATTTT
TRBD2 TRBJ2-3 TRBV30 once CAWDPGGRAVDTQYF TGTGCCTGGGACCCGGGCGGGAGGGCCGTGGATACGCAGTATTTT
TRBD2 TRBJ2-3 TRBV15 NA CATSRAPLAGITDTQYF TGTGCCACCAGCAGAGCCCCGCTAGCGGGGATCACAGATACGCAGTATTTT
TRBD2 TRBJ2-5 TRBV10-3 NA CAISETSGGAGETQYF TGTGCCATCAGTGAGACGAGCGGGGGGGCAGGAGAGACCCAGTACTTC
TRBD1 TRBJ2-1 TRBV2 NA CAIGGGAEWGQAYNEQFF TGTGCCATTGGAGGAGGGGCGGAGTGGGGACAGGCCTACAATGAGCAGTTCTTC
TRBD1 TRBJ1-6 TRBV6-5 NA CASSWDSPDRGPLHF TGTGCCAGCAGTTGGGACAGCCCAGACCGTGGACCCCTCCACTTT
NA TRBJ2-5 TRBV7-9 NA CASSPMLDTETQYF TGTGCCAGCAGCCCAATGCTAGATACGGAGACCCAGTACTTC